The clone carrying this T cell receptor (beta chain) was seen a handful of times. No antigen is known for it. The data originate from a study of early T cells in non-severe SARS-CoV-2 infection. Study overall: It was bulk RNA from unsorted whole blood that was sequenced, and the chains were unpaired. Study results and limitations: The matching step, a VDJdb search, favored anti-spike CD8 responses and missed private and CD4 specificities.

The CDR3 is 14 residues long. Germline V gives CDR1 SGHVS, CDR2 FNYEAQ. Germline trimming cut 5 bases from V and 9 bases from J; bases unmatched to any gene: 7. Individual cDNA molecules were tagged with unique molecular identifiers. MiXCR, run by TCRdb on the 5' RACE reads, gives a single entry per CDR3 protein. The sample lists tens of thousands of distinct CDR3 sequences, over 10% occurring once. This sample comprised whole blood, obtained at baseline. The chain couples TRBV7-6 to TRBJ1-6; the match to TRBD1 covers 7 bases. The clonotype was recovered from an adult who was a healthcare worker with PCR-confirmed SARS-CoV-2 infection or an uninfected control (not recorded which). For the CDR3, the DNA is TGTGCCAGCAGCACGGTTCCAGGGGGTTCACCCCTCCACTTT. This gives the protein CASSTVPGGSPLHF.